Listed below are T cell receptor beta chains from one sample, sequenced in a study of Ad26.COV2.S vaccination and SARS-CoV-2 variants. Sequencing was performed with immunoSEQ multiplex PCR; in TCRdb, only in-frame clones are kept and a portion is missing. The sample contains 300,000 to 400,000 clones, about 87% of which appear only once. Sequences were derived from peripheral blood, sampled in a trial of Ad26.COV2.S vaccine versus placebo. The source is a person between 18 and 59 years old who received the Ad26.COV2.S COVID-19 vaccine or a placebo. Each CDR3 is given with its conserved first and last residue. A D gene is named only where the DNA matches it firmly. For some rows the clone size is stated as once, few or many, or as a class when expanded; others skip it.

>TRBV6-5|NA|TRBJ2-2|TRBD2
CASRTGGARTGELFF
TGTGCCAGCAGGACCGGGGGGGCGAGGACCGGGGAGCTGTTTTTT
>TRBV4-3|NA|TRBJ1-1|NA
CASSQAQGNTEAFF
TGCGCCAGCAGCCAAGCTCAGGGAAACACTGAAGCTTTCTTT
>TRBV6-6|few|TRBJ2-3|NA
CASSLGDGTDTQYF
TGTGCCAGCAGTTTGGGGGACGGCACAGATACGCAGTATTTT
>TRBV28|NA|TRBJ2-1|NA
CASSLAGRNEQFF
TGTGCCAGCAGTTTGGCAGGACGAAATGAGCAGTTCTTC
>TRBV6-4|NA|TRBJ2-1|NA
CASSIIGGEQFF
TGTGCCAGCAGTATTATCGGGGGAGAGCAGTTCTTC
>TRBV11-2|NA|TRBJ1-4|TRBD1
CASSLDRWQGVNEKLFF
TGTGCCAGCAGCTTAGATCGATGGCAGGGGGTAAATGAAAAACTGTTTTTT
>TRBV4-3|NA|TRBJ1-3|NA
CASSQDRASGNTIYF
TGCGCCAGCAGCCAAGATCGTGCCTCTGGAAACACCATATATTTT
>TRBV28|NA|TRBJ1-1|NA
CATRAPVMNTEAFF
TGTGCCACCCGCGCTCCAGTCATGAACACTGAAGCTTTCTTT
>TRBV6-2/TRBV6-3|NA|TRBJ2-3|TRBD2
CASSPRTSGADTQYF
TGTGCCAGCAGCCCACGGACTAGCGGAGCAGATACGCAGTATTTT
>TRBV25-1|NA|TRBJ1-6|TRBD1
CASGGQGDSPLHF
TGTGCCAGCGGGGGACAGGGAGATTCACCCCTCCACTTT
>TRBV10-3|NA|TRBJ1-4|NA
CAISESLNEKLFF
TGTGCCATCAGTGAGTCGTTGAATGAAAAACTGTTTTTT
>TRBV7-3|NA|TRBJ2-5|TRBD2
CASSSQPTSGRQETQYF
TGTGCCAGCAGCTCCCAGCCCACTAGCGGGAGGCAAGAGACCCAGTACTTC
>TRBV25-1|NA|TRBJ2-3|NA
CASAGYRYDTQYF
TGTGCCAGCGCAGGTTATAGGTATGATACGCAGTATTTT
>TRBV2|many|TRBJ2-1|NA
CASSQLGSDEQFF
TGTGCCAGCAGCCAACTAGGGTCGGATGAGCAGTTCTTC
>TRBV19|NA|TRBJ1-1|NA
CASSTEKNTEAFF
TGTGCCAGTAGTACGGAGAAGAACACTGAAGCTTTCTTT
>TRBV7-8|NA|TRBJ2-1|TRBD2
CASSLGLAGTKIYNEQFF
TGTGCCAGCAGCTTGGGTCTAGCGGGGACGAAAATTTACAATGAGCAGTTCTTC
>TRBV5-1|NA|TRBJ2-1|TRBD1
CASSLYQGANEQFF
TGCGCCAGCAGCTTATATCAGGGGGCGAATGAGCAGTTCTTC
>TRBV30|NA|TRBJ2-7|NA
CAWSGSVYEQYF
TGTGCCTGGAGTGGGTCAGTCTACGAGCAGTACTTC
>TRBV7-3|NA|TRBJ2-7|NA
CASSRLPGSNDEQYF
TGTGCCAGCAGCCGCCTTCCAGGAAGTAACGACGAGCAGTACTTC
>TRBV2|NA|TRBJ2-3|TRBD1
CASTEQGAGTDTQYF
TGTGCCAGCACTGAACAGGGGGCGGGCACAGATACGCAGTATTTT
>TRBV5-4|NA|TRBJ1-1|TRBD1
CASSLADRGPEAFF
TGTGCCAGCAGCTTGGCCGATAGGGGGCCTGAAGCTTTCTTT
>TRBV28|NA|TRBJ1-3|TRBD1
CASSWDSDTIYF
TGTGCCAGCAGTTGGGACAGTGACACCATATATTTT
>TRBV15|few|TRBJ1-5|NA
CATSRDEGVGPQHF
TGTGCCACCAGCAGAGATGAGGGAGTAGGTCCCCAGCATTTT
>TRBV6-5|NA|TRBJ2-7|TRBD1
CASLRGGQGQYEQYF
TGTGCCAGCCTAAGGGGGGGACAGGGACAGTACGAGCAGTACTTC
>TRBV9|NA|TRBJ1-1|NA
CASSVTLKTEAFF
TGTGCCAGCAGCGTGACGCTGAAGACTGAAGCTTTCTTT
>TRBV6-1|NA|TRBJ1-2|NA
CASSEATFRGGYGYTF
TGTGCCAGCAGTGAAGCGACTTTTAGGGGGGGTTATGGCTACACCTTC
>TRBV4-3|NA|TRBJ1-1|TRBD1
CASSPDRVNTEAFF
TGCGCCAGCAGCCCCGACAGGGTGAACACTGAAGCTTTCTTT
>TRBV30|NA|TRBJ1-1|NA
CAWRSLGNTEAFF
TGTGCCTGGAGGTCCCTGGGTAACACTGAAGCTTTCTTT
>TRBV18|once|TRBJ2-7|NA
CASSPPVGRGPHSYEQYF
TGTGCCAGCTCACCACCCGTCGGGCGGGGACCTCACTCCTACGAGCAGTACTTC
>TRBV6-5|NA|TRBJ2-3|NA
CASRRGDTQYF
TGTGCCAGCAGGAGGGGGGATACGCAGTATTTT
>TRBV4-1|NA|TRBJ1-1|NA
CASSQDEVSEAFF
TGCGCCAGCAGCCAAGACGAGGTTTCTGAAGCTTTCTTT
>TRBV4-2|NA|TRBJ1-4|NA
CASSQAAEEKLFF
TGTGCCAGCAGCCAAGCCGCGGAAGAAAAACTGTTTTTT
>TRBV5-6|NA|TRBJ1-1|TRBD1
CASSPGGREAEAFF
TGTGCCAGCAGCCCAGGGGGCAGAGAGGCTGAAGCTTTCTTT
>TRBV14|NA|TRBJ2-2|NA
CASSQGRYTGELFF
TGTGCCAGCAGCCAAGGCCGATACACCGGGGAGCTGTTTTTT
>TRBV19|NA|TRBJ2-7|NA
CASSPQGRRISSYEQYF
TGTGCCAGTAGTCCTCAGGGACGACGAATTAGCTCCTACGAGCAGTACTTC
>TRBV10-3|NA|TRBJ1-1|NA
CAISDGRGAFF
TGTGCCATCAGTGATGGGAGGGGAGCTTTCTTT
>TRBV19|NA|TRBJ1-2|NA
CASSPASPRGYTF
TGTGCCAGTAGTCCAGCCTCGCCCCGGGGCTACACCTTC
>TRBV18|NA|TRBJ2-5|TRBD2
CASSPDSGGETQYF
TGTGCCAGCTCACCCGACAGCGGGGGAGAGACCCAGTACTTC
>TRBV27|once|TRBJ2-7|TRBD2
CASTPSGRAYEQYF
TGTGCCAGTACACCTAGCGGGAGGGCCTACGAGCAGTACTTC
>TRBV4-1|NA|TRBJ2-7|TRBD1
CASSQDPIRTGGSYEQYF
TGCGCCAGCAGCCAAGATCCAATTAGGACAGGGGGCTCCTACGAGCAGTACTTC
>TRBV1|NA|TRBJ2-2|NA
CTSSPRAGELFF
TGCACCAGCAGCCCTAGGGCCGGGGAGCTGTTTTTT
>TRBV19|NA|TRBJ2-7|TRBD1
CASRGTGVLTYEQYF
TGTGCCAGTAGGGGCACAGGGGTTCTCACCTACGAGCAGTACTTC
>TRBV12-3/TRBV12-4|NA|TRBJ1-2|NA
CASSPDPNYGYTF
TGTGCCAGCAGTCCCGACCCTAACTATGGCTACACCTTC
>TRBV7-2|NA|TRBJ2-7|NA
CASRSTNSYEQYF
TGTGCCAGCAGATCGACAAACTCCTACGAGCAGTACTTC
>TRBV10-3|NA|TRBJ2-1|NA
CAISESFSGTDTYNEQFF
TGTGCCATCAGTGAGTCCTTTAGCGGGACAGATACCTACAATGAGCAGTTCTTC
>TRBV19|medium-sized|TRBJ2-1|TRBD1
CASKWDRGHNEQFF
TGTGCCAGTAAGTGGGACAGGGGGCACAATGAGCAGTTCTTC